This entry features one TCR beta chain sequence. The data originate from a study of patients and donors after allogeneic stem cell transplantation. Each CDR3 protein is one row after TCRdb ran MiXCR on the RT-PCR reads. The data show 400,000 to 500,000 distinct CDR3 sequences, roughly 16% seen once. The TCR originated in a human donor who was either an allogeneic HSCT recipient or a stem cell or donor lymphocyte infusion donor (not recorded which). It is not recorded whose cells these are; they may come from a transplant donor. The sequencing input was blood, either unsorted or a sorted T cell fraction (not recorded which).

CDR3 DNA: TGTGCCAGCAGTTCCCCTGGGAGCGGGAGGGATAATGAGCAGTTCTTC. Its translation is CASSSPGSGRDNEQFF. The chain carries TRBV27 and TRBJ2-1; 10 bases agree with TRBD2. The CDR3 covers 16 residues. The V and J ends lost 4 bases and 7 bases, in that order; junction bases with no gene match: 10. CDR1 is MNHEY, CDR2 SMNVEV, per germline (reference sequence).